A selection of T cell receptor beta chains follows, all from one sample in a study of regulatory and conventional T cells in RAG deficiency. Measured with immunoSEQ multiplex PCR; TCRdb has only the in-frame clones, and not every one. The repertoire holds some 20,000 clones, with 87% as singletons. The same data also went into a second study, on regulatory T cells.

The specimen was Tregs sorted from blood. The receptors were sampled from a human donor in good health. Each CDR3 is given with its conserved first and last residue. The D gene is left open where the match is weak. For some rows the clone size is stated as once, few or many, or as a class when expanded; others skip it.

TGTGCCAGCAGTGACGAACAGGGCTTTATTAATGAGCAGTTCTTC,CASSDEQGFINEQFF,TRBJ2-1,NA,TRBV6-4,NA
TGTGCCAGCAGCTTGGAGAGGGGGCGTAATGGCTACACCTTC,CASSLERGRNGYTF,TRBJ1-2,TRBD1,TRBV5-4,once
TGTGCCAGCAGGCTCGGGGGACAGAGATATAATTCACCCCTCCACTTT,CASRLGGQRYNSPLHF,TRBJ1-6,TRBD1,TRBV28,NA
TGCAGCGTTGTAAGGGTGAACTATGGCTACACCTTC,CSVVRVNYGYTF,TRBJ1-2,NA,TRBV29-1,few
TGTGCCAGCAGCTTAAGCCCGGGCACTGAAGCTTTCTTT,CASSLSPGTEAFF,TRBJ1-1,NA,TRBV7-6,NA
TGTGCCAGCAGCCGGCGGGGGGGGACAACTGAAGCTTTCTTT,CASSRRGGTTEAFF,TRBJ1-1,NA,TRBV11-2,few
TGTGCCAGCAGCCGCACAGGGGGGAGTAACTATGGCTACACCTTC,CASSRTGGSNYGYTF,TRBJ1-2,TRBD1,TRBV6-1,NA
TGCGCCAGCAGCCTGGGGGATCTGACTAACTCCTACAATGAGCAGTTCTTC,CASSLGDLTNSYNEQFF,TRBJ2-1,NA,TRBV5-1,NA
TGTGCCAGCAGGACAACTAGCGGGCGTGCCTACGAGCAGTACTTC,CASRTTSGRAYEQYF,TRBJ2-7,TRBD2,TRBV2,once
TGTGCCAGCAGCTTCCCGGACAGTAACTATGGCTACACCTTC,CASSFPDSNYGYTF,TRBJ1-2,NA,TRBV7-3,NA
TGTGCCAGTAGATATAGCGGGAGTTCTAACACCGGGGAGCTGTTTTTT,CASRYSGSSNTGELFF,TRBJ2-2,TRBD2,TRBV13,once
TGTGCCAGCAGCTTCCAGGGGTATAATTCACCCCTCCACTTT,CASSFQGYNSPLHF,TRBJ1-6,NA,TRBV9,NA
TGTGCCAGCAGTTACGGTTCTGCGGACAACAAAGCTTTCTTT,CASSYGSADNKAFF,TRBJ1-1,NA,TRBV6-5,NA
TGCGCCAGCAGCCTGCCGGGGGCGGGTGGCTACACCTTC,CASSLPGAGGYTF,TRBJ1-2,NA,TRBV5-1,NA
TGCGCCAGCAGCTTGGAGTCGCCTCCTCCAGATACGCAGTATTTT,CASSLESPPPDTQYF,TRBJ2-3,NA,TRBV5-1,once
TGCGCCAGCAACCCGGGACAGGGAGGAAGGTTCACAGATACGCAGTATTTT,CASNPGQGGRFTDTQYF,TRBJ2-3,TRBD1,TRBV5-1,NA
TGTGCCAGCAGAGGGACAGGATCGTATGGCTACACCTTC,CASRGTGSYGYTF,TRBJ1-2,TRBD1,TRBV14,few
TGTGCCAGCAGTGTTTATGGGGGAAGCGTTTCTGGGAATGAGCAGTTCTTC,CASSVYGGSVSGNEQFF,TRBJ2-1,NA,TRBV6-1,NA
TGTGCCAGCAGGCAAGAAAAGCGGGAGGACCTGGATGAGCAGTTCTTC,CASRQEKREDLDEQFF,TRBJ2-1,TRBD2,TRBV7-2,NA
TGTGCCAGCAGCTCAGGCTTCTTGGAAAAAGGTGGAAACACCATATATTTT,CASSSGFLEKGGNTIYF,TRBJ1-3,NA,TRBV7-9,NA
TGTGCCATGAAACAAGAGACCCAGTACTTC,CAMKQETQYF,TRBJ2-5,NA,TRBV27,NA
TGTGCCAGCAGTCCAGGTAGCCTCTCTGGAAACACCATATATTTT,CASSPGSLSGNTIYF,TRBJ1-3,NA,TRBV6-5,NA
TGCGCCAGCAGCTTAAGCACAGATACGCAGTATTTT,CASSLSTDTQYF,TRBJ2-3,NA,TRBV5-1,NA
TGCGCCAGCAGTGGATTAGGACTACCAAACAATGAGCAGTTCTTC,CASSGLGLPNNEQFF,TRBJ2-1,NA,TRBV10-2,once
TGTGCCAGCAGCTTGGCGGGTTTCGGCATCGTAAACGGGGAGCTGTTTTTT,CASSLAGFGIVNGELFF,TRBJ2-2,NA,TRBV5-8,NA
TGTGCCAGCAGCTTAAATTGGGGCGCTGAAGCTTTCTTT,CASSLNWGAEAFF,TRBJ1-1,NA,TRBV5-6,NA
TGTGCCAGCACCATAGATCCCTCTGGAAACACCATATATTTT,CASTIDPSGNTIYF,TRBJ1-3,NA,TRBV9,NA
TGTGCCAGCAGCTCCCCGCCCGGGTACACCATATATTTT,CASSSPPGYTIYF,TRBJ1-3,NA,TRBV11-2,NA
TGCGCCAGCAGCGCCACAGGGGGCGAGTCCGGAACCAGCTCCTACAATGAGCAGTTCTTC,CASSATGGESGTSSYNEQFF,TRBJ2-1,TRBD1,TRBV5-1,NA
TGTGCCAGCAGTTCAACAGGGGGCAACACTGAAGCTTTCTTT,CASSSTGGNTEAFF,TRBJ1-1,TRBD1,TRBV27,NA
TGTGCCTGGGTTGGGGTCGGCGAGCAGTACTTC,CAWVGVGEQYF,TRBJ2-7,NA,TRBV30,NA
TGTGCCAGCAGTGAATTTGGGGCTGAAGCTTTCTTT,CASSEFGAEAFF,TRBJ1-1,NA,TRBV2,NA
TGCGCCAGCAGCGGGACCAACTCCTACAATGAGCAGTTCTTC,CASSGTNSYNEQFF,TRBJ2-1,NA,TRBV10-2,NA
TGTGCCAGCAGTTTTTTGCTAGCGGGAGGGCAGTACTTC,CASSFLLAGGQYF,TRBJ2-7,TRBD2,TRBV28,NA
TGTGCCACCAGCAGAGTGGCAGGGAGGTCCTACGAGCAGTACTTC,CATSRVAGRSYEQYF,TRBJ2-7,NA,TRBV15,NA
TGTGCCAGCAGTTCGCCGGACAGGGCATACAATGAGCAGTTCTTC,CASSSPDRAYNEQFF,TRBJ2-1,TRBD1,TRBV27,NA